This T cell receptor beta chain appears in the sequencing data of a study of control samples from healthy donors and cancer patients. CDR3 length: 15 amino acids. The V and J ends lost 4 bases and 0 bases respectively, with 10 bases between them. Germline-derived CDR1 and CDR2 are ENHRY and SYGVKD. The method was immunoSEQ multiplex PCR; TCRdb's version includes in-frame clones alone and lacks a portion of them. The sample lists about 98,000 clones; around three quarters were seen once. Sequenced: blood. This receptor was identified in a woman aged 25 to 39 in good health. The rearrangement links TRBV10-3 to TRBJ1-5; perhaps TRBD1 as D (6 bases). CDR3 in amino acids: CAISVDRSSNQPQHF. In DNA, the CDR3 is TGTGCCATCAGTGTAGACAGGTCTAGCAATCAGCCCCAGCATTTT.